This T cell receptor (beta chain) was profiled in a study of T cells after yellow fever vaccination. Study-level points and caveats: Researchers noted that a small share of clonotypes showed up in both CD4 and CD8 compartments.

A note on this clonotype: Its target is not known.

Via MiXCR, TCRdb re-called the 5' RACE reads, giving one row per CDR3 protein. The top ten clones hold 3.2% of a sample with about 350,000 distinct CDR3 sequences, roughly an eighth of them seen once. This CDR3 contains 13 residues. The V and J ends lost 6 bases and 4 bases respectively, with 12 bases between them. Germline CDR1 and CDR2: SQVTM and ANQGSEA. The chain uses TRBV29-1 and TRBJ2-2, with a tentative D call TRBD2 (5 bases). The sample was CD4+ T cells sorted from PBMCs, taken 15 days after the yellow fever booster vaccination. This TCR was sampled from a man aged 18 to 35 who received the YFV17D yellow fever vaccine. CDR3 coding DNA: TGCAGCGTGGAACTAGTAAGCACCGGGGAGCTGTTTTTT. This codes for CSVELVSTGELFF.